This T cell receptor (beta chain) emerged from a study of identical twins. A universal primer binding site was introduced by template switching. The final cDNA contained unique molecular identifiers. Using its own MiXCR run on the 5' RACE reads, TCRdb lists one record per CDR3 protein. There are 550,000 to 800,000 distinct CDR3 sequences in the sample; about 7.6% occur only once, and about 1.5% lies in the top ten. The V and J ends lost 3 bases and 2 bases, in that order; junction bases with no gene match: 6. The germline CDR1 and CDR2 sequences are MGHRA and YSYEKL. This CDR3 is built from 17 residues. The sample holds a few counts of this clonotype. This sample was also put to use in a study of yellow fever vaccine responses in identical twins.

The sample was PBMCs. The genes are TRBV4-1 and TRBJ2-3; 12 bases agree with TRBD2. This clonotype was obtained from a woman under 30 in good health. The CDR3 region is CASSQKRTSGVTDTQYF. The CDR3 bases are TGCGCCAGCAGCCAGAAGAGGACTAGCGGGGTCACAGATACGCAGTATTTT.